Detailed here is one TCR beta chain. Its antigen is not known. The study ran its PCR with 60 Vbeta and 13 Jbeta primers. TCRdb's copy holds only in-frame clones and misses some; the assay was immunoSEQ multiplex PCR. The data contain about 94,000 clones, approximately 76% of them singletons. This entry comes from a study of cytomegalovirus exposure and HLA in healthy donors. Study findings and constraints: As was reported, the HLA-A and HLA-B alleles of most subjects were accurately predicted from TCR beta sequences.

J lost 4 bases, V lost 2 bases, and 11 bases had no gene match. The length of the CDR3 is 17 residues. CDR1 and CDR2 (germline): WSHSY, SAAADI. The TCR sequence derives from a man aged 35 to 55 in good health and CMV-seropositive. This chain joins TRBV10-2 and TRBJ2-3; 8 nucleotides agree with TRBD2. Sequencing was done on a sample of PBMCs. CDR3 loop: CASSEALSRGAADTQYF. The DNA for the CDR3 is TGCGCCAGCAGTGAGGCCCTTTCGCGGGGGGCCGCAGATACGCAGTATTTT.